This T cell receptor beta chain stems from a study of T cells in Graves' hyperthyroidism and ophthalmopathy. The study, taken as a whole, reports: Blood samples included most of the expanded thyroid clonotypes exceeding 0.001.

The source material, RNA transcripts, was used to amplify TCR beta CDR3 regions. HTBI primers drove first-round RT-PCR of the TCR CDR3. TCRdb called the multiplex PCR reads again in MiXCR, with one record for every CDR3 protein. The sample has about 500,000 distinct CDR3 sequences; 40% to 55% are singletons. V shed 6 bases and J 3 bases; nucleotides not matched to a gene: 3. The CDR3 covers 13 residues. The germline V gene encodes CDR1 MGHDK and CDR2 SYGVNS. Remarks on this clonotype: Its cognate antigen is unknown.

This sequence was found in an adult woman with Graves' disease, either hyperthyroidism or ophthalmopathy (not recorded which). The gene calls are TRBV25-1 and TRBJ2-5; TRBD1 agrees at 8 bases. The sample consisted of peripheral blood or thyroid tissue (not recorded which). The CDR3 is CASRQGVEETQYF. The CDR3 nucleotides read TGTGCCAGCAGACAGGGGGTAGAAGAGACCCAGTACTTC.